The present T cell receptor (beta chain) was sequenced within a study of radiation and T cells in renal cell carcinoma. Points from the study as a whole: In blood, top tumor clones expanded by 2 weeks, shrinking by 4.

Indicated time point: blood 2 weeks post-SBRT. As for treatment: 15 Gy SBRT to primary tumor, nephrectomy 4 weeks later. CDR3 length: 14 amino acids. CDR1 is MGHRA and CDR2 is YSYEKL in the germline V gene. V was pared by 1 base and J by 5 bases, with 3 bases of the junction left unmatched. To note about this clone: Antigen unknown.

Profiling relied on immunoSEQ multiplex PCR, and the TCRdb table lists in-frame clones only, not all of them. Here the sample spans 150,000 or so clones, roughly 87% being singletons. This TCR was recovered from a woman aged 45-65 years with renal cell carcinoma. This chain connects TRBV4-1 to TRBJ2-7; 9 bases match TRBD1. Sequences were derived from blood, sampled from a patient whose treatment included radiotherapy and nephrectomy. The CDR3 bases are TGCGCCAGCAGCCAAGCGACAGGGGGAAACGAGCAGTACTTC. Amino acid sequence: CASSQATGGNEQYF.